These 19 T cell receptor beta chains came from one sample sequenced in a study of cytotoxic CD8 clonotypes in ibrutinib-treated CLL. Clones were sequenced by immunoSEQ multiplex PCR, and TCRdb holds only the in-frame ones, with some missing. The sample lists 110,000 to 150,000 clones, about 78% occurring once. Here the sequenced sample was PBMCs, taken after 24 months of ibrutinib treatment. These TCRs come from a human donor with chronic lymphocytic leukemia.

The rearrangement joins TRBV28 to TRBJ2-7, with 9 nucleotides matching TRBD1. The CDR3 runs 13 residues. The V gene's germline CDR1 is MDHEN and CDR2 SYDVKM. The V and J ends lost 3 bases and 3 bases, in that order; junction bases with no gene match: 0. CDR3 in DNA: TGTGCCAGCAGTTTGACAGGGGGCTACGAGCAGTACTTC. It specifies CASSLTGGYEQYF.

J is TRBJ2-2 and V is TRBV7-2; 12 nucleotides agree with TRBD1. V gave up 5 bases and J gave up 2 bases; unmatched junction bases: 9. Looked up from germline, CDR1 is SGHTA and CDR2 is FQGNSA. The CDR3 consists of 18 residues. The CDR3 nucleotides are TGTGCCAGCAGCCCGAGGGGGACAGGGGGCTTAAACACCGGGGAGCTGTTTTTT. Encoded protein: CASSPRGTGGLNTGELFF.

The chain joins TRBV9 to TRBJ2-1, with D unclear. CDR1 SGDLS and CDR2 YYNGEE come from the germline V gene. This CDR3 has 17 residues. The V end was cut by 0 bases, the J end by 0 bases, with 13 bases between. CDR3 coding DNA: TGTGCCAGCAGCGTAGGGCTCGCGGATAGCTCCTACAATGAGCAGTTCTTC. Its protein is CASSVGLADSSYNEQFF.

This chain joins TRBV11-2 and TRBJ2-7, with a possible D match to TRBD2 (5 bases). This CDR3 comprises 15 residues. With 4 bases removed from V and 6 bases from J, the gap between germline ends came to 19 bases. Germline V lookup: CDR1 SGHAT, CDR2 FQNNGV. CDR3: CASSSPRGWSSEQYF. The CDR3 DNA is TGTGCCAGCAGCTCCCCCCGCGGGTGGTCGAGCGAGCAGTACTTC.

J is TRBJ2-7 and V is TRBV11-2, with D hard to call. The CDR3 consists of 13 residues. In germline, CDR1 is SGHAT, CDR2 FQNNGV. Trimming shortened V by 4 bases and J by 2 bases, and 9 bases separated the two germline ends. CDR3 protein: CASSSKPAYEQYF. The CDR3 coding sequence is TGTGCCAGCAGCTCGAAGCCGGCCTACGAGCAGTACTTC.

The gene calls are TRBV7-2 and TRBJ2-2; 7 nucleotides agree with TRBD2. Germline values: CDR1 SGHTA, CDR2 FQGNSA. J gave up 0 bases and V 8 bases, and 9 bases lay outside the gene matches. This CDR3 spans 16 amino acids. The CDR3 sequence: CASGGLSGTNTGELFF. Here the CDR3 DNA reads TGTGCCAGCGGAGGGTTAAGCGGGACGAACACCGGGGAGCTGTTTTTT.

The chain carries TRBV7-9 and TRBJ1-4; D is unresolved. The CDR3 spans 12 residues. Trimming removed 7 bases from V and 8 bases from J, with 11 bases in between. The germline V gene encodes CDR1 SEHNR and CDR2 FQNEAQ (reference sequence). CDR3 bases: TGTGCCAGCACCCCCGGCGGGGAAAAACTGTTTTTT. Residues: CASTPGGEKLFF.

The J gene is TRBJ2-1, the V gene TRBV6-5; 7 bases are shared with TRBD1. Germline V gene sequence: CDR1 MNHEY, CDR2 SVGAGI. V lost 3 bases, J lost 8 bases, and 10 bases stayed unmatched. The CDR3 runs to 15 residues. CDR3 bases: TGTGCCAGCAGTTATTCGGGACAGTTATGGGATGAGCAGTTCTTC. The encoded protein is CASSYSGQLWDEQFF.

The chain employs TRBV7-9 and TRBJ1-6; unclear D gene. The V end lost 5 bases, the J end lost 6 bases, and 8 bases lay between the germline ends. Germline values: CDR1 SEHNR, CDR2 FQNEAQ (reference sequence). The CDR3 consists of 13 residues. CDR3 bases: TGTGCCAGCAGCCTTGGGGTTAATTCACCCCTCCACTTT. Translation gives CASSLGVNSPLHF.

The chain joins TRBV7-2 to TRBJ1-5, with TRBD1 identical over 7 bases. CDR1 is SGHTA, CDR2 FQGNSA, per germline. Germline trimming cut 11 bases from V and 6 bases from J; bases unmatched to any gene: 10. The CDR3 spans 13 residues. CDR3 region: CASRGEVGQPQHF. For the CDR3, the DNA is TGTGCCTCCAGGGGGGAGGTAGGTCAGCCCCAGCATTTT. Filled out from reference TRBV7-2 and TRBJ1-5, the complete variable domain reads GAGVSQSPSNKVTEKGKDVELRCDPISGHTALYWYRQSLGQGLEFLIYFQGNSAPDKSGLPSDRFSAERTGGSVSTLTIQRTQQEDSAVYLCASRGEVGQPQHFGDGTRLSIL.

The genes are TRBV28 and TRBJ2-3; no reliable D call. V lost 5 bases and J lost 0, with 6 bases in between. Germline CDR1 MDHEN, CDR2 SYDVKM. This CDR3 comprises 13 residues. The CDR3 DNA follows: TGTGCCAGCAGTCCACAGAGCACAGATACGCAGTATTTT. It codes for CASSPQSTDTQYF.

The chain joins TRBV2 to TRBJ2-6; D remains ambiguous. Looked up from germline, CDR1 is SNHLY and CDR2 is FYNNEI. The length of the CDR3 is 16 residues. V lost 3 bases and J 3 bases, leaving 12 bases between the germline ends. Here the CDR3 reads CASSEGLYRGANVLTF. CDR3 in DNA: TGTGCCAGCAGTGAGGGGTTATATCGTGGGGCCAACGTCCTGACTTTC.

The chain couples TRBV27 to TRBJ2-5; D is unresolved. CDR1 and CDR2 from the germline V gene are MNHEY and SMNVEV (reference sequence). The germline V and J ends were trimmed by 0 bases and 1 base, with 6 bases remaining between them. This CDR3 has 14 residues. The CDR3 here is CASSLSWGQETQYF. As DNA, the CDR3 is TGTGCCAGCAGTTTATCGTGGGGCCAAGAGACCCAGTACTTC.

This chain links TRBV7-3 with TRBJ1-1; 9 bases line up with TRBD1. Germline V gene data show CDR1 as SGHTA and CDR2 as FQGTGA. V dropped 5 bases and J dropped 3; count of bases not matched to a gene: 4. The CDR3 contains 14 residues. The CDR3 coding sequence is TGTGCCAGCAGCACACAGGGGGCAGACACTGAAGCTTTCTTT. Its translation is CASSTQGADTEAFF.

The chain combines TRBV29-1 with TRBJ2-3; 9 bases fit TRBD2. CDR3 length: 15 amino acids. Germline trimming cut 1 base from V and 5 bases from J; bases unmatched to any gene: 7. Germline V gives CDR1 SQVTM, CDR2 ANQGSEA. CDR3 nucleotides: TGCAGCGTTGAAGTTGCGGGGGGGCCATTAGATACGCAGTATTTT. Its protein is CSVEVAGGPLDTQYF.

The chain is built from TRBV7-9 and TRBJ1-1; no firm D call. Germline assignment: CDR1 SEHNR and CDR2 FQNEAQ (reference sequence). Trimming left V 1 base short and J 1 base short, with 4 bases between. The CDR3 is made up of 13 amino acids. The CDR3 DNA reads TGTGCCAGCAGCTTAGTCGCGAACACTGAAGCTTTCTTT. Translation gives CASSLVANTEAFF. The full variable domain, in which reference TRBV7-9 and TRBJ1-1 provide the parts outside the CDR3, is DTGVSQNPRHKITKRGQNVTFRCDPISEHNRLYWYRQTLGQGPEFLTYFQNEAQLEKSRLLSDRFSAERPKGSFSTLEIQRTEQGDSAMYLCASSLVANTEAFFGQGTRLTVV.

The chain has TRBV27 and TRBJ2-7, with a possible D match to TRBD1 (6 bases). Trimming pared 3 bases from V and 5 bases from J, leaving 14 bases between. In germline, CDR1 is MNHEY, CDR2 SMNVEV (reference sequence). The CDR3 is made up of 14 amino acids. CDR3 in amino acids: CASSLGTFFDEQYF. CDR3 in DNA: TGTGCCAGCAGTTTGGGGACATTTTTCGACGAGCAGTACTTC.

The V gene is TRBV10-3, the J gene TRBJ2-3; D is possibly TRBD2 (6 bases). CDR3 length: 12 amino acids. Looked up from germline, CDR1 is ENHRY and CDR2 is SYGVKD. V was cut by 7 bases and J by 10 bases, with 15 bases left in between. The CDR3 loop is CAIKVGSGPQYF. Here the CDR3 DNA reads TGTGCCATCAAAGTCGGGAGCGGACCGCAGTATTTT.

The chain uses TRBV6-1 and TRBJ2-3; D not resolved. The CDR3 sequence is 15 residues long. Germline V gene sequence: CDR1 MNHNS, CDR2 SASEGT. V was pared by 3 bases and J by 7 bases, with 17 bases between. The CDR3 sequence: CASSERHTQPYTQYF. As DNA, the CDR3 is TGTGCCAGCAGTGAGCGGCACACCCAACCCTATACGCAGTATTTT.